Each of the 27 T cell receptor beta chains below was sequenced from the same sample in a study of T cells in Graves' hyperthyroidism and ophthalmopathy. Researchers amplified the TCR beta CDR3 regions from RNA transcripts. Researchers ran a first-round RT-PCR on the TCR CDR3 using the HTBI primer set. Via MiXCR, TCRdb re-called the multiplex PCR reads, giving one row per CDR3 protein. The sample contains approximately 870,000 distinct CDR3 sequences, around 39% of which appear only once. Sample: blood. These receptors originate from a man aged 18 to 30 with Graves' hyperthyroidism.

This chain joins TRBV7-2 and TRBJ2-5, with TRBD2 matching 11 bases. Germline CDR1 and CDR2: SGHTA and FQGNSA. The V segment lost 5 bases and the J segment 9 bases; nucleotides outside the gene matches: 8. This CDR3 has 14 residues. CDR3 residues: CASSGTSGVEAQYF. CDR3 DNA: TGTGCCAGCAGCGGGACTAGCGGAGTGGAGGCCCAGTACTTC.

In DNA form, the CDR3 reads TGCGCCAGCAGCACCCCACAGGGAGTGAACACTGAAGCTTTCTTT. Amino acid sequence: CASSTPQGVNTEAFF. V gene TRBV5-1 combines with J gene TRBJ1-1; maybe TRBD1 (6 bases). CDR3 size: 15 residues. Germline V CDR1 and CDR2: SGHRS, YFSETQ. V was cut by 4 bases and J by 0 bases, with 13 bases left in between. Full variable domain (outside the CDR3, taken from reference TRBV5-1 and TRBJ1-1): KAGVTQTPRYLIKTRGQQVTLSCSPISGHRSVSWYQQTPGQGLQFLFEYFSETQRNKGNFPGRFSGRQFSNSRSEMNVSTLELGDSALYLCASSTPQGVNTEAFFGQGTRLTVV.

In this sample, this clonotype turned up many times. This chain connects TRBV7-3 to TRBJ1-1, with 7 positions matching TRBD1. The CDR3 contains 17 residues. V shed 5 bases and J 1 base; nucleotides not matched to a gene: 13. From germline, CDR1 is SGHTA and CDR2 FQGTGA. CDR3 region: CASSRQGPSGPNTEAFF. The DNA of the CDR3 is TGTGCCAGCAGCAGACAGGGCCCCTCGGGTCCGAACACTGAAGCTTTCTTT.

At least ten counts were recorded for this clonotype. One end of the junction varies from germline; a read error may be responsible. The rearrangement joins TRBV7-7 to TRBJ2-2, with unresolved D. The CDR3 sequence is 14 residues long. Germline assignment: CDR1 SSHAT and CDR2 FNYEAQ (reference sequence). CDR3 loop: CASSPRSDTGELFF. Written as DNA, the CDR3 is TGTGCTAGCAGCCCACGCAGTGACACCGGGGAGCTGTTTTTT.

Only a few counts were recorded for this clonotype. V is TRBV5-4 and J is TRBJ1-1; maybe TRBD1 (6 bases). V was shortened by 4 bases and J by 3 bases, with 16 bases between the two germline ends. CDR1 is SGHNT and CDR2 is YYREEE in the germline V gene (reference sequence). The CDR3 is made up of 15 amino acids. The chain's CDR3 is CASSPVRGAYTEAFF. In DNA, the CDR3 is TGTGCCAGCAGCCCGGTACGGGGGGCGTACACTGAAGCTTTCTTT.

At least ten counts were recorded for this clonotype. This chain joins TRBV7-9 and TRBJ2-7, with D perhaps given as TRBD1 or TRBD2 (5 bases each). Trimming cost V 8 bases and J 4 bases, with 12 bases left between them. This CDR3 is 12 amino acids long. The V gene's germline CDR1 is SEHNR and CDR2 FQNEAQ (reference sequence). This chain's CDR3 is CASQGGSYEQYF. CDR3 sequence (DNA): TGTGCCAGCCAGGGCGGGTCGTACGAGCAGTACTTC.

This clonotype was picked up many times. The DNA for the CDR3 is TGTGCCATCAGACTAGCGGCGAACACCGGGGAGCTGTTTTTT. This codes for CAIRLAANTGELFF. The chain has TRBV10-3 and TRBJ2-2; 8 bases are a match to TRBD2. J was trimmed by 0 bases and V by 6 bases; bases with no gene match: 0. The CDR3 is 14 residues long. The germline V gene encodes CDR1 ENHRY and CDR2 SYGVKD.

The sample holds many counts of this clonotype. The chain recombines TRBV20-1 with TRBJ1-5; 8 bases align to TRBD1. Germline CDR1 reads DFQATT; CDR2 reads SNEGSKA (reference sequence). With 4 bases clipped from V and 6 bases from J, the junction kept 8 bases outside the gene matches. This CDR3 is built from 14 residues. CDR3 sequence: CSATSDREGQPQHF. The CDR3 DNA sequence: TGCAGTGCTACCTCGGACAGGGAAGGTCAGCCCCAGCATTTT.

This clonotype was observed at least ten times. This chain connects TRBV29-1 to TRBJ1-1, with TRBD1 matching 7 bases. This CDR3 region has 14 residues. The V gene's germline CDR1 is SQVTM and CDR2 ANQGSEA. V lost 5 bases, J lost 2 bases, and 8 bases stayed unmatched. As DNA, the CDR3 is TGCAGCGTTTTTCTCGGGACAGCCAACACTGAAGCTTTCTTT. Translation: CSVFLGTANTEAFF.

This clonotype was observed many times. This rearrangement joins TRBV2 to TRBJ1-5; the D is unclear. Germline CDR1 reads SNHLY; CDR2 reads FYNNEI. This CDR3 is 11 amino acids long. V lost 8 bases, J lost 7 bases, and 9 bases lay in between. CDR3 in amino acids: CASRVGQPQHF. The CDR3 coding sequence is TGTGCCAGCCGGGTAGGACAGCCCCAGCATTTT.

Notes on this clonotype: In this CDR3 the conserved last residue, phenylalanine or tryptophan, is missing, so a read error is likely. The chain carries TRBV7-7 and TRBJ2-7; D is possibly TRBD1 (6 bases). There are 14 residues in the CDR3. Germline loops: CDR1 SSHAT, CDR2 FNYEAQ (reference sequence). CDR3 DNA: TGTGCTAGCAGCTCGACCTCGGGACAACGCGAGCAGTACTTA. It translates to CASSSTSGQREQYL.

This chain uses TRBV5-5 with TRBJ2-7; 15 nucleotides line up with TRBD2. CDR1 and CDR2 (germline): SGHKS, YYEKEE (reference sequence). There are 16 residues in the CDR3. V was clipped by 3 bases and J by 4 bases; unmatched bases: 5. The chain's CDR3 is CASSSTGTSGRYEQYF. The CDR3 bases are TGTGCCAGCAGCTCGACTGGGACTAGCGGGAGGTACGAGCAGTACTTC.

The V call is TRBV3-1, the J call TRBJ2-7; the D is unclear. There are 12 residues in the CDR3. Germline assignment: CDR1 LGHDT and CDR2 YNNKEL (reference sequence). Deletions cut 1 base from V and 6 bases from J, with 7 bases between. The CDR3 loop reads CASSQADVEQYF. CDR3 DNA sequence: TGTGCCAGCAGCCAAGCTGACGTCGAGCAGTACTTC.

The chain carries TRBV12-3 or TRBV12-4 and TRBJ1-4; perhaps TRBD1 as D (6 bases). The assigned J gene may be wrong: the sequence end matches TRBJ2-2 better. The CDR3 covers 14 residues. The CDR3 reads CASSSYRETGELFF. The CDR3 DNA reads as TGTGCCAGCAGTTCCTACAGGGAGACCGGGGAGCTGTTTTTT.

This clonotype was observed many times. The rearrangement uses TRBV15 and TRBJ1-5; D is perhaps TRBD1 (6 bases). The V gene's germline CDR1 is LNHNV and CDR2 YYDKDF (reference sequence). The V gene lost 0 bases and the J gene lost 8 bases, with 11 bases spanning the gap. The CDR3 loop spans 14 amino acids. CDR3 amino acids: CATSRDGGLEPQHF. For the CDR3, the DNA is TGTGCCACCAGCAGAGATGGGGGGCTAGAGCCCCAGCATTTT.

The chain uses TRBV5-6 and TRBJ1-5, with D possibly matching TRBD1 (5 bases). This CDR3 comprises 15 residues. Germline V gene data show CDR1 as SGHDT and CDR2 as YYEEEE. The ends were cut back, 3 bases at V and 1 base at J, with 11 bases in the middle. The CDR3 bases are TGTGCCAGCAGCTGGGGGATCTTAAGCAATCAGCCCCAGCATTTT. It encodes CASSWGILSNQPQHF.

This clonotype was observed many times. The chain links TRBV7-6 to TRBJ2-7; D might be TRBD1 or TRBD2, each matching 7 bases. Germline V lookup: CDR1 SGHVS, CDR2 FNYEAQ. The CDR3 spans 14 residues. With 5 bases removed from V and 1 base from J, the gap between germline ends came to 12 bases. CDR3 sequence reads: CASSQGGRSYEQYF. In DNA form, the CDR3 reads TGTGCCAGCAGCCAGGGGGGGCGATCCTACGAGCAGTACTTC. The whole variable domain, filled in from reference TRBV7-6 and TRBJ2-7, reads GAGVSQSPRYKVTKRGQDVALRCDPISGHVSLYWYRQALGQGPEFLTYFNYEAQQDKSGLPNDRFSAERPEGSISTLTIQRTEQRDSAMYRCASSQGGRSYEQYFGPGTRLTVT.

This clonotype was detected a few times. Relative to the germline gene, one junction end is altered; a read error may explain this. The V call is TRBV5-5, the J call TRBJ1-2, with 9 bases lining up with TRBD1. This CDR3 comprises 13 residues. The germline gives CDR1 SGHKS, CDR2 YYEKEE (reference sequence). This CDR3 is CASRLDRGESYTF. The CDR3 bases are TGCGCCAGCAGGCTGGACAGGGGAGAGAGCTACACCTTC.

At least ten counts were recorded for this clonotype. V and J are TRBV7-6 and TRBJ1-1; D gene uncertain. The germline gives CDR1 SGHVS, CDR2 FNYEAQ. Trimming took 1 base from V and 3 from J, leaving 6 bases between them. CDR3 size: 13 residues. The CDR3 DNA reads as TGTGCCAGCAGCTTAGATCAGGACACTGAAGCTTTCTTT. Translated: CASSLDQDTEAFF.

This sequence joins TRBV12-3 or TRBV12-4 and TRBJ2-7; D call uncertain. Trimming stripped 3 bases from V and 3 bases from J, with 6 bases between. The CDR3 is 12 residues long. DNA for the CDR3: TGTGCCAGCAGTTTCCACAGCTACGAGCAGTACTTC. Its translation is CASSFHSYEQYF.

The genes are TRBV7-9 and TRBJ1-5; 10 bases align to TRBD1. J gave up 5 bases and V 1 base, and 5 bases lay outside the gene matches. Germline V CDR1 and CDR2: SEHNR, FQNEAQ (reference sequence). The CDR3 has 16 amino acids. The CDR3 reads CASSLVLDRGDQPQHF. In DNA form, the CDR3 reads TGTGCCAGCAGCTTAGTCCTGGACAGGGGGGATCAGCCCCAGCATTTT.

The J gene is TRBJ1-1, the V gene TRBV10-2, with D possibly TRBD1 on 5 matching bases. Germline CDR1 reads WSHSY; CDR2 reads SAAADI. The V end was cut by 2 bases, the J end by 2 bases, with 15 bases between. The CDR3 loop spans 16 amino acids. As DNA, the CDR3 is TGCGCCAGCAGTGAGCTAGGGGACCGGGATAACACTGAAGCTTTCTTT. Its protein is CASSELGDRDNTEAFF.

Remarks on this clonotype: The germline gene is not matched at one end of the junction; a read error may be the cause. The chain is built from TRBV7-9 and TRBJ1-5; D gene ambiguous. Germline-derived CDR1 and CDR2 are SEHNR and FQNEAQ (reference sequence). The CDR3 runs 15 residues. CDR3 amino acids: CASSQEGRRNQPQHF. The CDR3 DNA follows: TGCGCCAGCAGCCAAGAAGGTAGGAGAAATCAGCCCCAGCATTTT.

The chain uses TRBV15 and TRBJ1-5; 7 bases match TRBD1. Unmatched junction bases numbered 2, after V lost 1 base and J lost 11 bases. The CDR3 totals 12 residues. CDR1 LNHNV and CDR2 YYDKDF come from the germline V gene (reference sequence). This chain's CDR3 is CATSRGQGAQHF. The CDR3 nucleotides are TGTGCCACCAGCAGAGGGCAGGGGGCCCAGCATTTT. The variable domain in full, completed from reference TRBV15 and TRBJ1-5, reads DAMVIQNPRYQVTQFGKPVTLSCSQTLNHNVMYWYQQKSSQAPKLLFHYYDKDFNNEADTPDNFQSRRPNTSFCFLDIRSPGLGDTAMYLCATSRGQGAQHFGDGTRLSIL.

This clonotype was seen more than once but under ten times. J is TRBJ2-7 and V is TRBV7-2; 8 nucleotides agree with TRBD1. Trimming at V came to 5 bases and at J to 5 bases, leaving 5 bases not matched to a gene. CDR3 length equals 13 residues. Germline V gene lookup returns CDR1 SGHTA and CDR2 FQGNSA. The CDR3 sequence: CASSQGQDHEQYF. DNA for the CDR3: TGTGCCAGCAGCCAGGGACAGGACCACGAGCAGTACTTC.

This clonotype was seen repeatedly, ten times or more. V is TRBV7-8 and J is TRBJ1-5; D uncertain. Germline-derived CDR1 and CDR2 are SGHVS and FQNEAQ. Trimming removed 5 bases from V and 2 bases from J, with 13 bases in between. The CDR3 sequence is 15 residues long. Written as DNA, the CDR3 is TGTGCCAGCAGCGTCACACGGCTGGGCAATCAGCCCCAGCATTTT. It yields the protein CASSVTRLGNQPQHF.

The CDR3 DNA follows: TGTGCCAGCAGCTTAGCGGGACTAGCGGACGAGACCCAGTACTTC. Translation: CASSLAGLADETQYF. J is TRBJ2-5 and V is TRBV7-2; 11 bases agree with TRBD2. The V and J ends lost 0 bases and 5 bases, in that order; junction bases with no gene match: 2. Germline lookup yields CDR1 SGHTA and CDR2 FQGNSA. The length of the CDR3 is 15 residues.